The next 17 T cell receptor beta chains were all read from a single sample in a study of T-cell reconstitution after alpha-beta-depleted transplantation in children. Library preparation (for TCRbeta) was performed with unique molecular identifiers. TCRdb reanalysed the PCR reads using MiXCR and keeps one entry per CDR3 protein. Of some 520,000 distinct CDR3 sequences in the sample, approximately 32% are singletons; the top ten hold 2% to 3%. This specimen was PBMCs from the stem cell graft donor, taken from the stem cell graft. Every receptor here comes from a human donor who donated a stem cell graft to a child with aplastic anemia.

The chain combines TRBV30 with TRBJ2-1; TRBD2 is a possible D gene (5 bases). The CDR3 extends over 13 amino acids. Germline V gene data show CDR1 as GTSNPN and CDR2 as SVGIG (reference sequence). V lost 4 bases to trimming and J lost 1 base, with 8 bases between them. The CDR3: CAWTRESYNEQFF. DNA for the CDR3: TGTGCCTGGACTAGGGAGTCCTACAATGAGCAGTTCTTC.

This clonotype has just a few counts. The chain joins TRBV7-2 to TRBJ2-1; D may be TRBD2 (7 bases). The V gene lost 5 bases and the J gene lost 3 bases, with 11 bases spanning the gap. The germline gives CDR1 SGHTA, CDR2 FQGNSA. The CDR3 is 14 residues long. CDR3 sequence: CASSRRGGYNEQFF. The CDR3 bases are TGTGCCAGCAGCCGGAGGGGGGGCTACAATGAGCAGTTCTTC.

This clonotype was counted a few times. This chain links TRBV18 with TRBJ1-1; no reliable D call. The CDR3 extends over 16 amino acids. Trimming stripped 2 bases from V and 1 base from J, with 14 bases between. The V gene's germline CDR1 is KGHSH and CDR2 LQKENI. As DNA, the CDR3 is TGTGCCAGCTCACCAACCATCCGGCCGGAGAACACTGAAGCTTTCTTT. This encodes CASSPTIRPENTEAFF.

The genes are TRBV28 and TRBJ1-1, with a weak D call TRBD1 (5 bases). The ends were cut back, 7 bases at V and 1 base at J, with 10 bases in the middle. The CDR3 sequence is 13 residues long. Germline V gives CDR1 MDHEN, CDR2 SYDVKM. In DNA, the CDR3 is TGTGCCAGCAAAATAGGGACGAACACTGAAGCTTTCTTT. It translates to CASKIGTNTEAFF. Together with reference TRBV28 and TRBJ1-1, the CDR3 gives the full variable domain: DVKVTQSSRYLVKRTGEKVFLECVQDMDHENMFWYRQDPGLGLRLIYFSYDVKMKEKGDIPEGYSVSREKKERFSLILESASTNQTSMYLCASKIGTNTEAFFGQGTRLTVV.

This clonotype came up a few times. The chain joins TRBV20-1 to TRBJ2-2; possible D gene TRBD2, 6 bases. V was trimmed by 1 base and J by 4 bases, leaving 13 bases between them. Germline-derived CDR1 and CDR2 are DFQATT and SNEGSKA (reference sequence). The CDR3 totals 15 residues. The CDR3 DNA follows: TGCAGTGCTAGAGTGGGGGGAGTGGTCACCGGGGAGCTGTTTTTT. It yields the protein CSARVGGVVTGELFF.

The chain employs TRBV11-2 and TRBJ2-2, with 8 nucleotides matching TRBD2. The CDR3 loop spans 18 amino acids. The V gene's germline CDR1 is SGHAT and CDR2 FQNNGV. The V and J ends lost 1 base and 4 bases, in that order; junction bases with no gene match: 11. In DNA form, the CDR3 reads TGTGCCAGCAGCTTAGGTCTAGCGGGCCATCGGGGCACCGGGGAGCTGTTTTTT. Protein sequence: CASSLGLAGHRGTGELFF.

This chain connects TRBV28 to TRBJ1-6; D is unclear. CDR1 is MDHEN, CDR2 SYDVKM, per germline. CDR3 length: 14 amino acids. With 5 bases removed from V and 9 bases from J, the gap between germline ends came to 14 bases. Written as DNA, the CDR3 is TGTGCCAGCAGTATCCGGGCCGTAGGTTCACCCCTCCACTTT. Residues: CASSIRAVGSPLHF.

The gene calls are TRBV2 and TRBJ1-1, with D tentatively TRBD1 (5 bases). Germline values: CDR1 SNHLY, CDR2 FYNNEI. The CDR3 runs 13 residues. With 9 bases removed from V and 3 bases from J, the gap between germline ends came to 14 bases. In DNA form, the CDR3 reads TGTGCCAGTAGACAGTCCCCCGACACTGAAGCTTTCTTT. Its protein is CASRQSPDTEAFF.

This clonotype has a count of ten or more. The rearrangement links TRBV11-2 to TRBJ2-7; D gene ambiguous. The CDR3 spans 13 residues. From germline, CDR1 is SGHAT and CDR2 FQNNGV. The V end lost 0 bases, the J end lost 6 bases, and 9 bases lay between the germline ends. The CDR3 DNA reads TGTGCCAGCAGCTTAGAAGCCCTGGGCGAGCAGTACTTC. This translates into CASSLEALGEQYF.

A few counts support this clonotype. CDR3 protein: CSASSRGFRYNEQFF. The DNA of the CDR3 is TGCAGTGCTAGTAGCCGGGGCTTCAGGTACAATGAGCAGTTCTTC. The chain combines TRBV20-1 with TRBJ2-1; the D gene could be TRBD1 or TRBD2 (5 bases each). Germline V gives CDR1 DFQATT, CDR2 SNEGSKA (reference sequence). The CDR3 length is 15 residues. With 3 bases removed from V and 4 bases from J, the gap between germline ends came to 16 bases.

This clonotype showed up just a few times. Here the CDR3 reads CAISLQGGGNQPQHF. CDR3 in DNA: TGTGCCATCAGTCTACAGGGAGGGGGCAATCAGCCCCAGCATTTT. The chain employs TRBV10-3 and TRBJ1-5; D may be TRBD1 (6 bases). V was trimmed by 5 bases and J by 2 bases, leaving 13 bases between them. The germline CDR1 and CDR2 sequences are ENHRY and SYGVKD. CDR3 length: 15 amino acids.

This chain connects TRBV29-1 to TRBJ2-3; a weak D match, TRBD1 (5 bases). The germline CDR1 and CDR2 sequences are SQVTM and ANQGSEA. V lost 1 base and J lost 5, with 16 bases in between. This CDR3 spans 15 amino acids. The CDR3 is CSVEVPAGFLDTQYF. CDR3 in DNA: TGCAGCGTTGAAGTCCCAGCAGGGTTCCTAGATACGCAGTATTTT.

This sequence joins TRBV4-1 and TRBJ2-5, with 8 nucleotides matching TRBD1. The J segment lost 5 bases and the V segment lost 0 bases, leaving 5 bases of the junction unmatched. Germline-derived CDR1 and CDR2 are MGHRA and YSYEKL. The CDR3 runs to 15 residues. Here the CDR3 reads CASSQEQGAPETQYF. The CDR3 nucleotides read TGCGCCAGCAGCCAAGAGCAGGGGGCACCGGAGACCCAGTACTTC.

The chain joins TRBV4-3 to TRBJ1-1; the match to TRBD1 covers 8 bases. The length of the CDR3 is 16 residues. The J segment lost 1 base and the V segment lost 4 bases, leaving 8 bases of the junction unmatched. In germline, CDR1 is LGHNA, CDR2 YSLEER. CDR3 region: CASSRTVTGANTEAFF. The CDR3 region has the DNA TGCGCCAGCAGCCGGACGGTGACAGGGGCGAACACTGAAGCTTTCTTT.

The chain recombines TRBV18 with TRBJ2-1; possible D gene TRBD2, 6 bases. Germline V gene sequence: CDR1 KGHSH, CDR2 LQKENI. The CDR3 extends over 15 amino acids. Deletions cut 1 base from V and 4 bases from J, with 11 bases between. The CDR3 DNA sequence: TGTGCCAGCTCACCACTAACGACTAGTTACAATGAGCAGTTCTTC. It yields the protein CASSPLTTSYNEQFF.

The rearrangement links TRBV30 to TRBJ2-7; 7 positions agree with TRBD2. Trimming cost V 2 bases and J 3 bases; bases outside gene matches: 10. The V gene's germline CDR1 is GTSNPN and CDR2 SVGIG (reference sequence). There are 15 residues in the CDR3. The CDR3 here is CAWSMGGYAFYEQYV. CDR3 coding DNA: TGTGCCTGGAGTATGGGGGGGTACGCCTTCTACGAGCAGTACGTC.

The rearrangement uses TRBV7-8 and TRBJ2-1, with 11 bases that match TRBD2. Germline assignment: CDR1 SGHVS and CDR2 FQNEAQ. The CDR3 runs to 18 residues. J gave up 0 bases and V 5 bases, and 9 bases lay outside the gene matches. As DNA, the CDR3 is TGTGCCAGCAGCCGGGGACTAGCGGAATTAAGCTCCTACAATGAGCAGTTCTTC. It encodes CASSRGLAELSSYNEQFF.